This record concerns one T cell receptor (beta chain) sequence. No antigen is known for it. Unique molecular identifiers were affixed to discrete cDNA molecules within the library. In TCRdb, the RACE reads were re-called with MiXCR into one record per CDR3 protein. The profile covers more than 300,000 distinct CDR3 sequences, with around 5.5% appearing a single time and more than 8% taken by the ten largest. The CDR3 extends over 16 amino acids. V shed 2 bases and J shed 9 bases, with 17 bases lying between them. Germline loops: CDR1 MGHRA, CDR2 YSYEKL. The sample comes from a study of human T cells and chemical hapten exposure. The wider study: Weekly diphenylcyclopropenone doses were given to patients' scalps across the roughly 25-week study.

Described time point: pre-sensitization, week 0. The treatment denotes: therapeutic diphenylcyclopropenone sensitization with weekly scalp DPC. Findings and limits, study-wide: DPC sensitization did not alter TCRs above 1 in 1000 frequency. Expanded TCR sets contained significantly more large CDR3 similarity clusters than controls.

The TCR sequence derives from a woman aged 18-30 years with alopecia areata. Some clones in this sample may be carry-over from other donors' samples. The chain carries TRBV4-1 and TRBJ1-6; D is undetermined. The starting material was whole blood, obtained in connection with sensitization to the hapten diphenylcyclopropenone (DPC). The CDR3 sequence is CASSQLSVTSTSPLHF. The CDR3 DNA reads as TGCGCCAGCAGCCAACTCTCCGTTACCAGCACTTCACCCCTCCACTTT.